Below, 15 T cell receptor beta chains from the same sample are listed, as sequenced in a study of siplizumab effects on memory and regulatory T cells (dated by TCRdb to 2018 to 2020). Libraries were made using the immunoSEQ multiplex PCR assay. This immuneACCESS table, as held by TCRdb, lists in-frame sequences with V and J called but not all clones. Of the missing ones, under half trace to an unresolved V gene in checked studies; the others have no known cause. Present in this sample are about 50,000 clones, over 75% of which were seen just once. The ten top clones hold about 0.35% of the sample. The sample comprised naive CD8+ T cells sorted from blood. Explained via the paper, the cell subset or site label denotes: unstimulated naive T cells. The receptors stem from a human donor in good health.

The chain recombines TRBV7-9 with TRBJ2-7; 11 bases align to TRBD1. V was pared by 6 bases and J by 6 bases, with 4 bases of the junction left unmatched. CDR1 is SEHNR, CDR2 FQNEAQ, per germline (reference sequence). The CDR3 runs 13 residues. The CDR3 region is CASSSGTGGEQYF. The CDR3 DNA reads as TGTGCCAGCAGTTCCGGGACAGGGGGCGAGCAGTACTTC.

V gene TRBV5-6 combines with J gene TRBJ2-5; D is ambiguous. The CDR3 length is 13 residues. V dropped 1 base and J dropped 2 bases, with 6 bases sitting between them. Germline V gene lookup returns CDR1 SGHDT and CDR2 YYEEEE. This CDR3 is CASSLLTQETQYF. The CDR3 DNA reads TGTGCCAGCAGCTTGCTGACTCAAGAGACCCAGTACTTC. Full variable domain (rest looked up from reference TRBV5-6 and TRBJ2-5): DAGVTQSPTHLIKTRGQQVTLRCSPKSGHDTVSWYQQALGQGPQFIFQYYEEEERQRGNFPDRFSGHQFPNYSSELNVNALLLGDSALYLCASSLLTQETQYFGPGTRLLVL.

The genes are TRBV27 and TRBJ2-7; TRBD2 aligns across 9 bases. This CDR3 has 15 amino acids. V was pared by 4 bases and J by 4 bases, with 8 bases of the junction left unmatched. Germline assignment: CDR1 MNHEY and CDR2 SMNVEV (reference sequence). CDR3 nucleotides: TGTGCCAGCAGTTGGGGTAGCGGGAGTGGGTACGAGCAGTACTTC. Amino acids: CASSWGSGSGYEQYF.

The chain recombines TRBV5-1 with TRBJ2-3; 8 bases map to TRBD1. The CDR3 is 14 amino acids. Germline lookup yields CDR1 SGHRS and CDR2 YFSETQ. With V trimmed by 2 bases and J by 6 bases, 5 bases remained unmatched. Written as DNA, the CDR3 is TGCGCCAGCAGCTTTGGACAGGGAAGGGATACGCAGTATTTT. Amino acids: CASSFGQGRDTQYF.

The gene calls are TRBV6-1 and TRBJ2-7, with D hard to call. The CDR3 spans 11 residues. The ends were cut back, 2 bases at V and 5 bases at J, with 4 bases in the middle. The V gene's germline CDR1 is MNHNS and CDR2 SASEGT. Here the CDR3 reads CASSERDEQYF. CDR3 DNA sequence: TGTGCCAGCAGTGAAAGGGACGAGCAGTACTTC.

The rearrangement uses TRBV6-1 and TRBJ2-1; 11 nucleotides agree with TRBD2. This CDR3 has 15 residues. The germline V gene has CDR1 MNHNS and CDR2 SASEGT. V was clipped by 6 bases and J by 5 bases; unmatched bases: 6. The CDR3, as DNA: TGTGCCAGCAGAGCACTAGCGGGAGTGGACAATGAGCAGTTCTTC. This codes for CASRALAGVDNEQFF.

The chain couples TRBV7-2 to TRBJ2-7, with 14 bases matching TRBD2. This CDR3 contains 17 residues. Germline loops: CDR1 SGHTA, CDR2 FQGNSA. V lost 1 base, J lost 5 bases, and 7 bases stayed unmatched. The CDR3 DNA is TGTGCCAGCAGCTTAGAGCCGGGACTAGCGGGAGTGGACGAGCAGTACTTC. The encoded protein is CASSLEPGLAGVDEQYF.

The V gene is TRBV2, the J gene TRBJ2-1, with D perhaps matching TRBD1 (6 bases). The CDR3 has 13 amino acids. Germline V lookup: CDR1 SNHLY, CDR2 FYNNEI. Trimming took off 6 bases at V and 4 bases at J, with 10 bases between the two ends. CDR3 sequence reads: CASRETGYNEQFF. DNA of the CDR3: TGTGCCAGCAGGGAGACAGGTTACAATGAGCAGTTCTTC. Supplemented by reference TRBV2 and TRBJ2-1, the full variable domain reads EPEVTQTPSHQVTQMGQEVILRCVPISNHLYFYWYRQILGQKVEFLVSFYNNEISEKSEIFDDQFSVERPDGSNFTLKIRSTKLEDSAMYFCASRETGYNEQFFGPGTRLTVL.

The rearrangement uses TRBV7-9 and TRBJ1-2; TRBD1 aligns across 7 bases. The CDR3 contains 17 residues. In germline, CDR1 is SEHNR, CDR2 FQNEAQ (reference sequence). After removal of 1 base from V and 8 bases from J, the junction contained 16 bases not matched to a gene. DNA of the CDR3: TGTGCCAGCAGCTTAGTCAGTAGTTCGCCAGGGGGTAAAGGCTACACCTTC. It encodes CASSLVSSSPGGKGYTF.

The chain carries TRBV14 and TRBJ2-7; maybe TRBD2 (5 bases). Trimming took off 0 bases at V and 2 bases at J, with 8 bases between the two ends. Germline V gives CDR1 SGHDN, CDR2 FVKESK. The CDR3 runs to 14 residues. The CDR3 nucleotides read TGTGCCAGCAGCCAAGACGGGGTCACCTACGAGCAGTACTTC. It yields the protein CASSQDGVTYEQYF.

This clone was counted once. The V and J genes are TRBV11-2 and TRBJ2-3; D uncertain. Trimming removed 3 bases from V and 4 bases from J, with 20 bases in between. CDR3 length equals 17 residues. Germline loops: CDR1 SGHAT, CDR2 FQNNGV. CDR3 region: CASSFWFTMSNADTQYF. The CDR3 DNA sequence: TGTGCCAGCAGCTTCTGGTTTACAATGAGCAACGCAGATACGCAGTATTTT. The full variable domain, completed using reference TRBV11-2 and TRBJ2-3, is EAGVAQSPRYKIIEKRQSVAFWCNPISGHATLYWYQQILGQGPKLLIQFQNNGVVDDSQLPKDRFSAERLKGVDSTLKIQPAKLEDSAVYLCASSFWFTMSNADTQYFGPGTRLTVL.

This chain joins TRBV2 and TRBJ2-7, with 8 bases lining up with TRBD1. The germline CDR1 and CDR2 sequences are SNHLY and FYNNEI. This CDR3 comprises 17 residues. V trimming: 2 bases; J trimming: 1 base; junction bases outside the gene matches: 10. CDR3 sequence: CASSEITDREVSYEQYF. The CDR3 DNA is TGTGCCAGCAGTGAAATAACGGACAGGGAAGTATCCTACGAGCAGTACTTC. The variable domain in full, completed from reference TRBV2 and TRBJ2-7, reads EPEVTQTPSHQVTQMGQEVILRCVPISNHLYFYWYRQILGQKVEFLVSFYNNEISEKSEIFDDQFSVERPDGSNFTLKIRSTKLEDSAMYFCASSEITDREVSYEQYFGPGTRLTVT.

The CDR3 region is CASSGDGNYGYTF. The CDR3 nucleotides are TGCGCCAGCAGCGGGGACGGTAACTATGGCTACACCTTC. The chain employs TRBV5-1 and TRBJ1-2, with D maybe TRBD1 (5 bases). Germline CDR1 SGHRS, CDR2 YFSETQ. Trimming cost V 4 bases and J 1 base, with 8 bases left between them. CDR3 length: 13 residues.

CDR3 in DNA: TGTGCCAGCAGTTTATCAGGGGGGTATCAGCCCCAGCATTTT. It is translated as CASSLSGGYQPQHF. J is TRBJ1-5 and V is TRBV28; 7 bases map to TRBD1. CDR3 size: 14 residues. CDR1 MDHEN and CDR2 SYDVKM come from the germline V gene. V shed 1 base and J 5 bases; nucleotides not matched to a gene: 2.

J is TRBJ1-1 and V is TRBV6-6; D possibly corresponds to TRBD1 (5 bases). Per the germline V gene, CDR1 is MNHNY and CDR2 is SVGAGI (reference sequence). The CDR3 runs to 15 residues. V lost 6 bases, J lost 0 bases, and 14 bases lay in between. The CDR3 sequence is CASSPGGGMNTEAFF. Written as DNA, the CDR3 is TGTGCCAGCAGCCCCGGGGGGGGGATGAACACTGAAGCTTTCTTT.